This entry describes one T cell receptor beta chain. Each CDR3 protein gets one entry after TCRdb re-called the 5' RACE reads with MiXCR. This table has fewer than 900,000 distinct CDR3 sequences, 21% appearing once. Germline V CDR1 and CDR2: MNHNS, SASEGT. V gave up 6 bases and J gave up 3 bases; unmatched junction bases: 8. This CDR3 is built from 15 residues. This record belongs to a study of identical twins. In addition, the sample was reused for a study of T cells expressing NK-cell markers.

The chain uses TRBV6-1 and TRBJ2-1; 7 nucleotides match TRBD1. Input material: PBMCs. The TCR sequence derives from a woman aged 18-29 years in good health. The CDR3 sequence: CASSDPGQSYNEQFF. The DNA of the CDR3 is TGTGCCAGCAGCGACCCGGGACAGAGCTACAATGAGCAGTTCTTC.